This T cell receptor (beta chain) is from a study of T and B cells in COVID-19 patients. As for the study in general: Peripheral blood came from COVID-19 patients with active infection or after recovery.

Each TRB amplification used roughly 250-550 ng of genomic DNA from blood. The CDR3 is 13 residues long. Trimming removed 3 bases from V and 0 bases from J, with 6 bases in between. Germline V gene lookup returns CDR1 SGHVS and CDR2 FNYEAQ. BIOMED2 TRB-A/B primer pools were used in multiplex TRB PCR. From the multiplex PCR reads, TCRdb called clonotypes with MiXCR, one entry per CDR3 protein. The sample has about 5,000 distinct CDR3 sequences, roughly a quarter seen once; the top ten hold approximately 10%. Findings and caveats of the study: CD4+, regulatory T cell, CD8+ and sorted SARS-CoV-2-responsive or tetramer+ T cells were not yet sequenced. Blood from mildly ill patients while symptomatic, and early samples from severe cases, were scarce. In COVID-19 patients, T cell receptor beta variable and joining gene use was reportedly strongly skewed.

This clonotype rates as medium-sized. No antigen is known for it. Source material: blood. The receptor's source is a human donor with active COVID-19. J is TRBJ2-7 and V is TRBV7-6; D is uncertain. The CDR3 sequence is CASSFPSSYEQYF. The CDR3 DNA follows: TGTGCCAGCAGCTTTCCAAGCTCCTACGAGCAGTACTTC.